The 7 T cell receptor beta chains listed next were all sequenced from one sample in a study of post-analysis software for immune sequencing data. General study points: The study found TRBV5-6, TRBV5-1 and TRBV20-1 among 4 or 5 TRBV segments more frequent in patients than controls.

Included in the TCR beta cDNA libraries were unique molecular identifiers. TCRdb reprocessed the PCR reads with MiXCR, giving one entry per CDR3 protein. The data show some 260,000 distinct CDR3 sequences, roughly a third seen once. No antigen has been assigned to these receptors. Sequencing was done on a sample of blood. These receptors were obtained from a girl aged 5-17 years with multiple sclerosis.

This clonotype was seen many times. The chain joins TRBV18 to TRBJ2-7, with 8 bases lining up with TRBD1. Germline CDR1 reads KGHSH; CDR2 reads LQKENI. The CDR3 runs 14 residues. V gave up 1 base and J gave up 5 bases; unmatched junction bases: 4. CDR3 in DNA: TGTGCCAGCTCACCACTCGGACAGGGCAACGAGCAGTACTTC. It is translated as CASSPLGQGNEQYF.

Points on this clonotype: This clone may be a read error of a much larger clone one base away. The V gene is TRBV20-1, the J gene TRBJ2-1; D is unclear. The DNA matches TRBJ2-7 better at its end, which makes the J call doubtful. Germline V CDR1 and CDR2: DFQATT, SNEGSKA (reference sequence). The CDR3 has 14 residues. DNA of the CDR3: TGCAGTGCAGTTAGCCCGAGCTCCTACAATGAGCAGTACTTC. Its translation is CSAVSPSSYNEQYF.

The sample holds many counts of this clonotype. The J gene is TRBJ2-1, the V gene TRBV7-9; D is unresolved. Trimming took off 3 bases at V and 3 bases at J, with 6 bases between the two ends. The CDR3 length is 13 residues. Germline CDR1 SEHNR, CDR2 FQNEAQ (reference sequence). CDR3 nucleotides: TGTGCCAGCAGCTTGGTCGTCTACAATGAGCAGTTCTTC. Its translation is CASSLVVYNEQFF.

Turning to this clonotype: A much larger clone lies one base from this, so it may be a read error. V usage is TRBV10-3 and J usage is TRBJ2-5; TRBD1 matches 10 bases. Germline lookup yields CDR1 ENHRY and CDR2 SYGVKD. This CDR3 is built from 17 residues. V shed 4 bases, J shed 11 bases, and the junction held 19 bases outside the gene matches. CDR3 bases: TGTGCCATCAGTGGGAGGGGGGATGGGACAGGGGTCAATGAGCAGTACTTC. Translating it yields CAISGRGDGTGVNEQYF.

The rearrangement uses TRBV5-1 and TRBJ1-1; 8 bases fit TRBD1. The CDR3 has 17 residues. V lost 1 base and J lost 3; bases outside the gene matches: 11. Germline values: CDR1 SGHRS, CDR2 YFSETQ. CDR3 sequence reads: CASSLFAGGAFHTEAFF. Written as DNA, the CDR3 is TGCGCCAGCAGCTTGTTTGCAGGGGGCGCCTTTCACACTGAAGCTTTCTTT.

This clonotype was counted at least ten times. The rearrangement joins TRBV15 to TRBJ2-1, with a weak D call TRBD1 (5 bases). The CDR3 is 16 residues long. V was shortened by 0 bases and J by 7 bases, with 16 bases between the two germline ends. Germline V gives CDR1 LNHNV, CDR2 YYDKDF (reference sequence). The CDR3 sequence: CATSRDLTGQGNEQFF. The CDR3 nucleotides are TGTGCCACCAGCAGAGATTTAACAGGACAAGGGAATGAGCAGTTCTTC.

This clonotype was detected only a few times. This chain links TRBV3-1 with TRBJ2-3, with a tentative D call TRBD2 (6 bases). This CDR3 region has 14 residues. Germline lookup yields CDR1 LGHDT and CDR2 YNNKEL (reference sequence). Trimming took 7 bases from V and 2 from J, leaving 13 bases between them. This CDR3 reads CASTPDYTTDTQYF. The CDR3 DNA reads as TGTGCCAGCACTCCGGACTATACCACAGATACGCAGTATTTT.